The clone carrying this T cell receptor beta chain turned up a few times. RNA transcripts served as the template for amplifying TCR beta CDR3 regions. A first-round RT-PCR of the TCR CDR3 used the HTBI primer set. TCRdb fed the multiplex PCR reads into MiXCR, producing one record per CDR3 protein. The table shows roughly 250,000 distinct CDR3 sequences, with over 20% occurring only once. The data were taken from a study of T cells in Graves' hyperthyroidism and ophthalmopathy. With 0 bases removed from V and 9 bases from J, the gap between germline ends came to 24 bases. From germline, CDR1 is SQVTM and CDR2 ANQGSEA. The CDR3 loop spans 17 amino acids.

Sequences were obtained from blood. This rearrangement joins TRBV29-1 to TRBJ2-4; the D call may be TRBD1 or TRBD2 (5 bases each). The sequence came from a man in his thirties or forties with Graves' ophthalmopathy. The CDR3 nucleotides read TGCAGCGTTGAAGATTTGGGGCCGGGGCAGCACAAGGTCATTCAGTACTTC. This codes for CSVEDLGPGQHKVIQYF.